What follows are 29 T cell receptor beta chains derived from one specimen sequenced in a study of cytomegalovirus exposure and HLA in healthy donors (dated by TCRdb to between 2016 and 2019). The method behind the library was the immunoSEQ multiplex PCR assay. For the multiplex PCR, a mixture combining 60 forward primers for TCR Vbeta segments and 13 reverse primers for TCR Jbeta segments was used. Not all clones reach the TCRdb copy of this immuneACCESS table, which keeps in-frame sequences only. Checked studies attribute under half of the gap to unresolved V genes and leave the rest unexplained. The sample table shows under 150,000 clones, and approximately 82% are seen once. The ten largest clonotypes hold 2.5% to 3.5% of the sample. Sequenced: PBMCs. The receptor set was obtained from a boy younger than 10 in good health and CMV-seronegative.

J is TRBJ2-1 and V is TRBV19; 8 bases map to TRBD2. Trimming at V came to 8 bases and at J to 2 bases, leaving 2 bases not matched to a gene. The germline gives CDR1 LNHDA, CDR2 SQIVND (reference sequence). This CDR3 is built from 13 residues. The CDR3 loop is CASSGGPYNEQFF. For the CDR3, the DNA is TGTGCCAGTTCGGGGGGGCCCTACAATGAGCAGTTCTTC.

Remarks on this clone: The sample has other DNA sequences that encode this CDR3 too. The chain joins TRBV5-1 to TRBJ2-7, with 8 bases aligning to TRBD1. The CDR3 is 14 amino acids. V lost 4 bases and J lost 3; bases outside the gene matches: 6. Germline V lookup: CDR1 SGHRS, CDR2 YFSETQ. The CDR3 sequence: CASSDGTGDYEQYF. The CDR3 bases are TGCGCCAGCAGCGACGGGACAGGAGACTACGAGCAGTACTTC.

This clone is a singleton in its sample. The chain couples TRBV15 to TRBJ1-5; 8 positions agree with TRBD1. Germline V gives CDR1 LNHNV, CDR2 YYDKDF (reference sequence). CDR3 length equals 14 residues. V lost 3 bases, J lost 9 bases, and 7 bases stayed unmatched. The DNA for the CDR3 is TGTGCCACCAGCAGTACAGGGGGGGTCCGGCCCCAGCATTTT. This sequence encodes CATSSTGGVRPQHF.

The gene calls are TRBV25-1 and TRBJ2-1; possibly TRBD2 for D (6 bases). V gave up 4 bases and J gave up 5 bases, with 12 bases separating them. Germline V gene data show CDR1 as MGHDK and CDR2 as SYGVNS. The CDR3 has 14 residues. For the CDR3, the DNA is TGTGCCAGCAGTGTACCCGGGGGAGACAATGAGCAGTTCTTC. Protein product: CASSVPGGDNEQFF.

This clone was detected once. This sequence joins TRBV6-5 and TRBJ1-2, with TRBD1 matching 7 bases. The J segment lost 2 bases and the V segment lost 4 bases, leaving 1 base of the junction unmatched. Germline CDR1 MNHEY, CDR2 SVGAGI. The CDR3 consists of 13 residues. The CDR3 region is CASSLDRNYGYTF. The DNA for the CDR3 is TGTGCCAGCAGTTTGGACAGGAACTATGGCTACACCTTC.

The chain recombines TRBV11-2 with TRBJ2-1; 8 positions agree with TRBD2. The CDR3 is made up of 17 amino acids. V lost 4 bases, J lost 1 base, and 9 bases stayed unmatched. Germline CDR1 reads SGHAT; CDR2 reads FQNNGV. This CDR3 is CASSSLSGSSSYNEQFF. CDR3 DNA sequence: TGTGCCAGCAGCTCACTAAGCGGGAGTTCTTCCTACAATGAGCAGTTCTTC.

The sample holds one count of this clone. The chain has TRBV6-5 and TRBJ2-1, with TRBD2 matching 8 bases. This CDR3 has 16 amino acids. From germline, CDR1 is MNHEY and CDR2 SVGAGI. The trim removed 2 bases at V and 7 bases at J, leaving 10 bases unmatched. The CDR3: CASSYLGGGSGNEQFF. The CDR3 DNA follows: TGTGCCAGCAGTTACCTCGGGGGGGGGTCGGGAAATGAGCAGTTCTTC.

This clone was seen only once. This chain joins TRBV6-5 and TRBJ2-1; 7 positions match TRBD2. Germline V lookup: CDR1 MNHEY, CDR2 SVGAGI. This CDR3 comprises 16 residues. Trimming cost V 4 bases and J 4 bases; bases outside gene matches: 10. This chain's CDR3 is CASSFNGGSPYNEQFF. CDR3 bases: TGTGCCAGCAGTTTTAACGGCGGGAGCCCTTACAATGAGCAGTTCTTC.

The chain employs TRBV7-9 and TRBJ1-6; D remains ambiguous. This CDR3 is built from 13 residues. V was cut by 3 bases and J by 6 bases, with 6 bases left in between. Germline V gene lookup returns CDR1 SEHNR and CDR2 FQNEAQ (reference sequence). The CDR3 region is CASSLKPNSPLHF. CDR3 coding DNA: TGTGCCAGCAGCTTGAAGCCTAATTCACCCCTCCACTTT.

This clone was picked up one time. This chain links TRBV4-3 with TRBJ2-3; possible D gene TRBD2, 6 bases. The germline V and J ends were trimmed by 4 bases and 2 bases, with 13 bases remaining between them. CDR1 and CDR2 from the germline V gene are LGHNA and YSLEER. The CDR3 extends over 15 amino acids. Written as DNA, the CDR3 is TGCGCCAGCAGCCCCCGGGACTTCATCACAGATACGCAGTATTTT. Residues: CASSPRDFITDTQYF.

The table lists this clone with a count of one. This sequence joins TRBV7-9 and TRBJ2-3; 7 bases fit TRBD2. V shed 2 bases and J 4 bases; nucleotides not matched to a gene: 6. Germline V gives CDR1 SEHNR, CDR2 FQNEAQ (reference sequence). The CDR3 is 15 amino acids. The CDR3 sequence is CASSLRGEGSDTQYF. Written as DNA, the CDR3 is TGTGCCAGCAGCTTACGGGGGGAGGGCTCAGATACGCAGTATTTT.

The chain uses TRBV9 and TRBJ1-1; possible D gene TRBD1, 6 bases. V shed 0 bases and J shed 3 bases, with 12 bases lying between them. CDR1 SGDLS and CDR2 YYNGEE come from the germline V gene. This CDR3 contains 15 residues. The CDR3 loop is CASSVGQVSDTEAFF. The CDR3 DNA follows: TGTGCCAGCAGCGTAGGACAGGTGTCAGACACTGAAGCTTTCTTT.

The rearrangement links TRBV6-1 to TRBJ1-3; D remains unclear. Germline V CDR1 and CDR2: MNHNS, SASEGT. The CDR3 has 14 amino acids. Trimming took 3 bases from V and 5 from J, leaving 11 bases between them. In nucleotides, the CDR3 is TGTGCCAGCAGTGACAGGATCACAAGAAACACCATATATTTT. It specifies CASSDRITRNTIYF.

Notes on this clone: A read error likely explains this, since a far larger clone differs by one base. The rearrangement links TRBV10-3 to TRBJ2-1, with D uncertain. Trimming cost V 2 bases and J 7 bases, with 9 bases left between them. Germline V lookup: CDR1 ENHRY, CDR2 SYGVKD. CDR3 length: 13 amino acids. Here the CDR3 reads CAISERAVNEQFF. As DNA, the CDR3 is TGTGCCATCAGTGAGCGCGCGGTGAATGAGCAGTTCTTC.

The gene calls are TRBV7-9 and TRBJ2-3, with 7 bases lining up with TRBD1. Germline-derived CDR1 and CDR2 are SEHNR and FQNEAQ (reference sequence). The CDR3 extends over 14 amino acids. Losses at the gene ends were 5 bases for V and 4 bases for J; bases not matched to a gene: 6. CDR3 sequence reads: CASSPTGISDTQYF. In DNA, the CDR3 is TGTGCCAGCAGCCCGACAGGGATCTCAGATACGCAGTATTTT. Variable domain in full (rest from reference TRBV7-9 and TRBJ2-3): DTGVSQNPRHKITKRGQNVTFRCDPISEHNRLYWYRQTLGQGPEFLTYFQNEAQLEKSRLLSDRFSAERPKGSFSTLEIQRTEQGDSAMYLCASSPTGISDTQYFGPGTRLTVL.

A single count supports this clone. V gene TRBV5-6 combines with J gene TRBJ2-2, with D maybe TRBD1 (5 bases). Germline loops: CDR1 SGHDT, CDR2 YYEEEE. The CDR3 runs 16 residues. V was cut by 0 bases and J by 4 bases, with 13 bases left in between. The CDR3 is CASSLESRAFTGELFF. Written as DNA, the CDR3 is TGTGCCAGCAGCTTGGAATCCAGGGCTTTCACCGGGGAGCTGTTTTTT.

The gene calls are TRBV19 and TRBJ2-1; D possibly corresponds to TRBD2 (5 bases). Trimming stripped 9 bases from V and 0 bases from J, with 12 bases between. This CDR3 is built from 14 residues. The germline V gene encodes CDR1 LNHDA and CDR2 SQIVND (reference sequence). For the CDR3, the DNA is TGTGCCAGCAGGACTCCCAGCTCCTACAATGAGCAGTTCTTC. Amino acid sequence: CASRTPSSYNEQFF.

In its sample, this clone was seen a few times. V and J are TRBV6-5 and TRBJ1-1; D may be TRBD1 (5 bases). The CDR3 consists of 11 residues. Looked up from germline, CDR1 is MNHEY and CDR2 is SVGAGI. V lost 6 bases to trimming and J lost 4 bases, with 6 bases between them. The CDR3 here is CASRGPTEAFF. DNA of the CDR3: TGTGCCAGCAGGGGGCCCACTGAAGCTTTCTTT.

V usage is TRBV12-5 and J usage is TRBJ2-5; D uncertain. V was clipped by 4 bases and J by 5 bases, with 11 bases between them. The germline CDR1 and CDR2 sequences are LGHNT and FRNRAP. The length of the CDR3 is 13 residues. In DNA, the CDR3 is TGTGCTAGTGGTTCCGGGTCCTGGGAGACCCAGTACTTC. Amino acid sequence: CASGSGSWETQYF. The full variable domain, with the rest looked up from reference TRBV12-5 and TRBJ2-5, is DARVTQTPRHKVTEMGQEVTMRCQPILGHNTVFWYRQTMMQGLELLAYFRNRAPLDDSGMPKDRFSAEMPDATLATLKIQPSEPRDSAVYFCASGSGSWETQYFGPGTRLLVL.

The genes are TRBV4-1 and TRBJ1-2; TRBD1 aligns across 11 bases. Looked up from germline, CDR1 is MGHRA and CDR2 is YSYEKL. CDR3 size: 16 residues. V shed 0 bases, J shed 6 bases, and the junction held 6 bases outside the gene matches. CDR3 loop: CASSQDRTGGIDGYTF. As DNA, the CDR3 is TGCGCCAGCAGCCAAGATAGGACAGGGGGCATTGATGGCTACACCTTC.

CDR3 region: CASSPQGLIRSGNTIYF. Here the CDR3 DNA reads TGTGCCAGCAGTCCTCAGGGGTTAATACGCTCTGGAAACACCATATATTTT. This chain links TRBV25-1 with TRBJ1-3, with D possibly being TRBD1 (6 bases). V lost 5 bases and J lost 0, with 17 bases in between. Germline V gene data show CDR1 as MGHDK and CDR2 as SYGVNS. This CDR3 comprises 17 residues.

The chain uses TRBV2 and TRBJ2-1, with TRBD1 matching over 10 bases. Germline V gene data show CDR1 as SNHLY and CDR2 as FYNNEI. The CDR3 runs to 10 residues. Trimming at V came to 8 bases and at J to 14 bases, leaving 3 bases not matched to a gene. The CDR3 nucleotides are TGTGCCAGCTGGGGGACAGGGGAGTTCTTC. Residues: CASWGTGEFF.

This clone showed up just once. This sequence joins TRBV7-8 and TRBJ1-2; weak D call: TRBD1 (5 bases). There are 15 residues in the CDR3. V lost 1 base and J lost 6, with 15 bases in between. CDR1 is SGHVS, CDR2 FQNEAQ, per germline. CDR3 sequence (DNA): TGTGCCAGCAGCTTAGGCCGGCAGGGAAGGAATGGCTACACCTTC. This gives the protein CASSLGRQGRNGYTF.

The chain couples TRBV18 to TRBJ1-3; D is undetermined. The germline V gene encodes CDR1 KGHSH and CDR2 LQKENI. This CDR3 comprises 15 residues. Between the trimmed V and J ends, which lost 3 bases and 0 bases, there was a span of 9 bases. The CDR3 coding sequence is TGTGCCAGCTCACCGGTCGAGTCCTCTGGAAACACCATATATTTT. It codes for CASSPVESSGNTIYF.

The chain's CDR3 is CASSSIRGGYTF. The DNA for the CDR3 is TGTGCCAGCAGTTCTATCAGGGGCGGCTACACCTTC. This rearrangement joins TRBV7-6 to TRBJ1-2; D perhaps matches TRBD1 (6 bases). Trimming removed 6 bases from V and 8 bases from J, with 13 bases in between. The germline V gene encodes CDR1 SGHVS and CDR2 FNYEAQ. There are 12 residues in the CDR3.

The chain uses TRBV5-1 and TRBJ1-2; D remains unclear. The germline V gene has CDR1 SGHRS and CDR2 YFSETQ. Between the trimmed V and J ends, which lost 4 bases and 4 bases, there was a span of 5 bases. This CDR3 region has 11 residues. The CDR3 region is CASSAGYGYTF. The CDR3 DNA is TGCGCCAGCAGCGCAGGCTATGGCTACACCTTC.

The V call is TRBV5-4, the J call TRBJ2-5; TRBD2 agrees at 8 bases. The germline V gene encodes CDR1 SGHNT and CDR2 YYREEE (reference sequence). This CDR3 has 15 amino acids. Trimming removed 2 bases from V and 3 bases from J; junction bases left unmatched: 6. CDR3 sequence reads: CASSLGSGGEETQYF. DNA for the CDR3: TGTGCCAGCAGCTTAGGCAGCGGGGGAGAAGAGACCCAGTACTTC.

This clone is a singleton in its sample. V usage is TRBV10-3 and J usage is TRBJ1-1; 10 bases match TRBD1. The CDR3 length is 13 residues. The germline V gene encodes CDR1 ENHRY and CDR2 SYGVKD. With 5 bases clipped from V and 10 bases from J, the junction kept 7 bases outside the gene matches. The DNA of the CDR3 is TGTGCCATCAGTTCGGACAGGGGGAGTATAGCTTTCTTT. The encoded protein is CAISSDRGSIAFF.

V is TRBV7-6 and J is TRBJ1-4; the match to TRBD1 covers 9 bases. Germline V lookup: CDR1 SGHVS, CDR2 FNYEAQ. This CDR3 contains 16 residues. V shed 5 bases, J shed 6 bases, and the junction held 10 bases outside the gene matches. The CDR3: CASSNTPQGADEKLFF. CDR3 nucleotide sequence: TGTGCCAGCAGCAACACCCCACAGGGGGCGGATGAAAAACTGTTTTTT.